The T cell receptor beta chain under discussion was sequenced for a study of Ad26.COV2.S vaccination and SARS-CoV-2 variants. Study-wide findings and caveats: Vaccine and placebo recipients had comparable breadth of non-spike TCRs. Analyses of TCR breadth and depth may have underestimated total T cell responses.

Trimming took 4 bases from V and 7 from J, leaving 8 bases between them. Germline assignment: CDR1 SNHLY and CDR2 FYNNEI. This CDR3 spans 12 amino acids. The repertoire was sequenced with immunoSEQ multiplex PCR; TCRdb's copy has only in-frame clones and lacks some. The sample includes roughly 380,000 clones, 92% of them seen just once. The table lists this clone with a few counts. Its target is unknown. The TCR sequence derives from a human donor who had recovered from COVID-19. This specimen was peripheral blood, taken after recovery from COVID-19. The chain uses TRBV2 and TRBJ1-5; a possible D gene is TRBD1 (5 bases). Here the CDR3 DNA reads TGTGCCAGCAGTGGGGGCTTACAGCCCCAGCATTTT. Protein sequence: CASSGGLQPQHF.